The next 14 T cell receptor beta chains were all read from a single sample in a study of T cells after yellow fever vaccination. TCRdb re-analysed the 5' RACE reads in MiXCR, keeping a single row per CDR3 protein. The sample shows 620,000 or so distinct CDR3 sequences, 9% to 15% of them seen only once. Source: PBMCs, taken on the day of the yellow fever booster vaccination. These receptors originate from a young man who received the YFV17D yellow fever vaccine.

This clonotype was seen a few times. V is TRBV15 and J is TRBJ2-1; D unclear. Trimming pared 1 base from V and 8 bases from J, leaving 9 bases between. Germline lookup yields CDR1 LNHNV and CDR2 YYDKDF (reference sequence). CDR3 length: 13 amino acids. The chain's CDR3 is CATSRAGLDEQFF. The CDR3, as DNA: TGTGCCACCAGCAGAGCGGGTCTCGATGAGCAGTTCTTC.

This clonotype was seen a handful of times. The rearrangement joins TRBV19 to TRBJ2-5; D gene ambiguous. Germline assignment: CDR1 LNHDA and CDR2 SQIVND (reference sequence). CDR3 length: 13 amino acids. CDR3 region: CAVSGGRRETQYF. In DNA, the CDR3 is TGTGCGGTTTCAGGCGGCCGTCGGGAGACCCAGTACTTC.

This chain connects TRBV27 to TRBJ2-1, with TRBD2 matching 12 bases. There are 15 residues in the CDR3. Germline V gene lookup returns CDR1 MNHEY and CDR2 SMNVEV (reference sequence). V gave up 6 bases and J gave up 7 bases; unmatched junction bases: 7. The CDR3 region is CASSLTSGSQNEQFF. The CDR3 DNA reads TGTGCCAGCAGCTTGACTAGCGGGAGTCAAAATGAGCAGTTCTTC.

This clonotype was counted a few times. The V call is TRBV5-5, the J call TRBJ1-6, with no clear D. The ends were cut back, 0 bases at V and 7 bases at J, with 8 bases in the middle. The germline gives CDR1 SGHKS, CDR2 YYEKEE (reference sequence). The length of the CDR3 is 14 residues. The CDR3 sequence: CASSLGRKNSPLHF. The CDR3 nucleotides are TGTGCCAGCAGCTTGGGACGGAAAAATTCACCCCTCCACTTT.

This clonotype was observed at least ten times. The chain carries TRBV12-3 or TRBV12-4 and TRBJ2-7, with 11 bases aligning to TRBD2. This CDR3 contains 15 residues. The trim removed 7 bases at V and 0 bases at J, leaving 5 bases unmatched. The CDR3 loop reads CASMGTSGISYEQYF. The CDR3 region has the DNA TGTGCCAGCATGGGGACTAGCGGCATCTCCTACGAGCAGTACTTC.

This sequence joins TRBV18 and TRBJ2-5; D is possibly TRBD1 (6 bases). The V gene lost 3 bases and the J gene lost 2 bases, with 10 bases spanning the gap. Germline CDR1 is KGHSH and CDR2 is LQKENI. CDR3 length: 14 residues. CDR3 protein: CASSPRQEQETQYF. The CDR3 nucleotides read TGTGCCAGCTCACCCAGACAGGAACAAGAGACCCAGTACTTC.

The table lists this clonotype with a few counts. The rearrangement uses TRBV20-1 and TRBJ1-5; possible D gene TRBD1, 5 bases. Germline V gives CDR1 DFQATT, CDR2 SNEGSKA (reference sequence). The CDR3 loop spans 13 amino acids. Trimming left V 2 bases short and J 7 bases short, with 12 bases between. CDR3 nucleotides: TGCAGTGCTAGACCTGGGGGAGGACAGCCCCAGCATTTT. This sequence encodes CSARPGGGQPQHF.

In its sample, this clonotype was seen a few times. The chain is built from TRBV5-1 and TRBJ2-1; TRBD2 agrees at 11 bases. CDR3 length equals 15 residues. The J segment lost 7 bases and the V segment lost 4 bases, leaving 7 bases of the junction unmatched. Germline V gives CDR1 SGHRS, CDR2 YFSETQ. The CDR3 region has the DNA TGCGCCAGCAGCCAAGTAGCGGGAGGGAGGAATGAGCAGTTCTTC. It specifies CASSQVAGGRNEQFF.

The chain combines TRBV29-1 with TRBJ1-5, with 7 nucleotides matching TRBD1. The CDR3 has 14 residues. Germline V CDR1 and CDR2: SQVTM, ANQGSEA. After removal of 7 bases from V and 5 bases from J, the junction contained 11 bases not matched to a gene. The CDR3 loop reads CSAIDRVGDQPQHF. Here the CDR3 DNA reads TGCAGCGCTATCGACAGGGTAGGGGATCAGCCCCAGCATTTT.

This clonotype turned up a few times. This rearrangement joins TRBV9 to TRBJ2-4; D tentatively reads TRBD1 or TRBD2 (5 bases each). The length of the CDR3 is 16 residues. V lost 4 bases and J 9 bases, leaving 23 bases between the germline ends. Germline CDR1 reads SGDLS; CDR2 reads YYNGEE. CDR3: CASSSRVAGEQGIQYF. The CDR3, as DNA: TGTGCCAGCAGCTCCCGGGTAGCTGGGGAGCAGGGCATTCAGTACTTC.

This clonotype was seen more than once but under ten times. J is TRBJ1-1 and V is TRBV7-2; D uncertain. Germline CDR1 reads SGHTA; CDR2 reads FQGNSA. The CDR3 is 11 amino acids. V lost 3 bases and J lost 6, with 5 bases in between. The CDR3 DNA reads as TGTGCCAGCAGCTTCTTTTCTGAAGCTTTCTTT. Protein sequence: CASSFFSEAFF. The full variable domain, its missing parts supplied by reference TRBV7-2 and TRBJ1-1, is GAGVSQSPSNKVTEKGKDVELRCDPISGHTALYWYRQSLGQGLEFLIYFQGNSAPDKSGLPSDRFSAERTGGSVSTLTIQRTQQEDSAVYLCASSFFSEAFFGQGTRLTVV.

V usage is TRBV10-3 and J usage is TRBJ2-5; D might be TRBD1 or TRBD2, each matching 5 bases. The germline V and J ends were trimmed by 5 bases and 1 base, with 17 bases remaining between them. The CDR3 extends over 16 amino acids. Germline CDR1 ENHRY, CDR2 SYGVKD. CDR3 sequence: CAISKGNSGGQETQYF. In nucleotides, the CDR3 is TGTGCCATCAGTAAGGGGAATTCCGGAGGCCAAGAGACCCAGTACTTC.

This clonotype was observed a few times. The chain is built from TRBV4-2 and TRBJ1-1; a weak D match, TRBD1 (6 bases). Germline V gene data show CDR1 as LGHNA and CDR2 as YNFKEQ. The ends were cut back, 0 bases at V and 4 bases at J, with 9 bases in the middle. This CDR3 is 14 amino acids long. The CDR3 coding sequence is TGTGCCAGCAGCCAAGATAGGGGGACCACTGAAGCTTTCTTT. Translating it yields CASSQDRGTTEAFF.

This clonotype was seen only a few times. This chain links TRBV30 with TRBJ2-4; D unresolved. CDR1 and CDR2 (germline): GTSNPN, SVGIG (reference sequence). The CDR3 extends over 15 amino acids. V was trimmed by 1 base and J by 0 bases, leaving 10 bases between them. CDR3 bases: TGTGCCTGGAGTGACGGCTCGACAGCCAAAAACATTCAGTACTTC. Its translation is CAWSDGSTAKNIQYF.